Listed below are T cell receptor beta chains from one sample, sequenced in a study of molecular identifiers for immune sequencing clone quantification. MiXCR, applied by TCRdb to the PCR reads, yields one record per CDR3 protein. The data show approximately 500,000 distinct CDR3 sequences, under 30% seen once. Sequenced sample: naive CD8+ T cells from blood, with Jurkat cell RNA spiked in. The origin of the receptors is a human donor in good health. Some libraries in this study had Jurkat cell RNA spiked in. Each CDR3 is given with its conserved first and last residue. D genes are given only for firm matches. The size of a clone is reported for some rows only, either as once, few or many, or as a class for expanded clones.

v_call,j_call,d_call,clone_size,cdr3_nt,cdr3_aa
TRBV28,TRBJ2-7,TRBD1,NA,TGTGCCAGCAGTCCTTCGGGGACAGCCAGCTCCTACGAGCAGTACTTC,CASSPSGTASSYEQYF
TRBV29-1,TRBJ2-7,TRBD2,many,TGCAGCGTCCTAGCGGGAGATGCCTACGAGCAGTACTTC,CSVLAGDAYEQYF
TRBV9,TRBJ1-4,NA,NA,TGTGCCAACAGCGCCGGGACAATTCCTGAAAAACTGTTTTTT,CANSAGTIPEKLFF
TRBV20-1,TRBJ2-3,NA,many,TGCAGTGCTAGACCCTGGATGGGAGGCCCGGGACATACGCAGTATTTT,CSARPWMGGPGHTQYF
TRBV5-1,TRBJ2-5,TRBD2,many,TGCGCCAGCAGCTTGGAGCTAGCGGGGGCACAAGAGACCCAGTACTTC,CASSLELAGAQETQYF
TRBV12-3/TRBV12-4,TRBJ2-7,TRBD2,few,TGTGCCAGCAGGCCCGGGACTAGCGGGAGGGAGTACGAGCAGTACTTC,CASRPGTSGREYEQYF
TRBV20-1,TRBJ2-7,TRBD1,NA,TGCAGTGCTAGTACATCCCGGACAGGGGGCATCTACGAGCAGTACTTC,CSASTSRTGGIYEQYF
TRBV10-2,TRBJ2-7,TRBD1,few,TGCGCCAGCAGGGAACAGGGGGCAAGCTCCTACGAGCAGTACTTC,CASREQGASSYEQYF
TRBV9,TRBJ2-3,TRBD2,NA,TGTGCCAGCACCGATCTTAGCGGGTCAAGCACAGATACGCAGTATTTT,CASTDLSGSSTDTQYF
TRBV29-1,TRBJ1-1,NA,many,TGCAGCGTTGAAAGGTGGGAGAACACTGAAGCTTTCTTT,CSVERWENTEAFF
TRBV6-1,TRBJ1-5,NA,NA,TGTGCCAGCAGTGCATCCTACGAGCCCCAGCATTTT,CASSASYEPQHF
TRBV5-4,TRBJ2-1,NA,many,TGTGCCAGCAGCCAGACCTACAATGAGCAGTTCTTC,CASSQTYNEQFF
TRBV12-3/TRBV12-4,TRBJ2-3,NA,many,TGTGCCAGCAGCCGGGCCGACACAGATACGCAGTATTTT,CASSRADTDTQYF
TRBV24-1,TRBJ1-4,TRBD1,few,TGTGCCACCAGTGTCGGGACAGGGACTAATGAAAAACTGTTTTTT,CATSVGTGTNEKLFF
TRBV6-6,TRBJ2-5,TRBD2,NA,TGTGCCAGCAGTTCCTACGTCGGGGGGATCCAAGAGACCCAGTACTTC,CASSSYVGGIQETQYF
TRBV9,TRBJ1-3,NA,NA,TGTGCCAGCAGCGTATATATGCAGGGCTCTGGAAACACCATATATTTT,CASSVYMQGSGNTIYF
TRBV13,TRBJ1-1,NA,NA,TGTGCCAGCAGCCCACGTGGTTTGGGGAACACTGAAGCTTTCTTT,CASSPRGLGNTEAFF
TRBV5-5,TRBJ2-7,NA,many,TGTGCCAGCAGCGCGGCTGGGAGCTACGAGCAGTACTTC,CASSAAGSYEQYF
TRBV4-3,TRBJ2-7,TRBD2,few,TGCGCCAGCAGCCAAGAAACCGGGACTAGCGGCTCCTACGAGCAGTACTTC,CASSQETGTSGSYEQYF
TRBV14,TRBJ1-3,NA,few,TGTGCCAGCAGCCAAGTTACATTTGGAAACACCATATATTTT,CASSQVTFGNTIYF
TRBV7-2,TRBJ2-3,TRBD2,few,TGTGCCAGCAGCGTAACACTAGCGGGGGGGCCAGTGACAGATACGCAGTATTTT,CASSVTLAGGPVTDTQYF
TRBV19,TRBJ2-3,NA,NA,TGTGCCAGTAGTATAGGAGATACGCAGTATTTT,CASSIGDTQYF
TRBV5-1,TRBJ2-3,NA,many,TGCGCCAGCAGCGCGGAACGACGGCAGACCAACACAGATACGCAGTATTTT,CASSAERRQTNTDTQYF
TRBV9,TRBJ2-7,NA,NA,TGTGCCAGCAGCGTAGGATTTGGCACGAATCTATACGAGCAGTACTTC,CASSVGFGTNLYEQYF
TRBV4-3,TRBJ1-1,NA,NA,TGCGCCAGCAGCCAAGAACGCTTTACAGGGAGAGGAACTGAAGCTTTCTTT,CASSQERFTGRGTEAFF
TRBV30,TRBJ1-1,NA,few,TGTGCCTGGGGGGGCGTTGGGGGCAACACTGAAGCTTTCTTT,CAWGGVGGNTEAFF
TRBV27,TRBJ2-3,TRBD2,many,TGTGCCAGCAGTCTAGGGGCTAGCGGGAGAGATACGCAGTATTTT,CASSLGASGRDTQYF
TRBV29-1,TRBJ2-7,NA,once,TGCAGCGTTGAGCCAGAGTACGAGCAGTACTTC,CSVEPEYEQYF
TRBV2,TRBJ2-3,NA,once,TGTGCCAGCTGGAAAACGGGGAGTCTCGCAGATACGCAGTATTTT,CASWKTGSLADTQYF
TRBV7-6,TRBJ1-4,TRBD1,NA,TGTGCCAGCAGCTCCAGACAGGGATCTAATGAAAAACTGTTTTTT,CASSSRQGSNEKLFF
TRBV3-2,TRBJ1-5,NA,once,TGTGCCAGCAGCCTCCACCCCGGCAGACGATATAGCAATCAGCCCCAGCATTTT,CASSLHPGRRYSNQPQHF
TRBV30,TRBJ2-6,NA,few,TGTGCCTGGAGTGTAGGTCCTATCGTTGGGGCCAACGTCCTGACTTTC,CAWSVGPIVGANVLTF
TRBV9,TRBJ1-3,TRBD1,NA,TGTGCCAGCAGCGCGGCCGGACAGGGACTAGGAAACACCATATATTTT,CASSAAGQGLGNTIYF
TRBV6-2/TRBV6-3,TRBJ1-5,NA,many,TGTGCCAGCAGTTACTCGGGGGCAGGGATCCAGCCCCAGCATTTT,CASSYSGAGIQPQHF
TRBV12-3/TRBV12-4,TRBJ2-3,TRBD1,few,TGTGCCAGCTGCACAGGGGGGACCACAGATACGCAGTATTTT,CASCTGGTTDTQYF
TRBV2,TRBJ2-7,NA,NA,TGTGCCAGCAGTGAAGGGGGCTGGAGCTCCTACGAGCAGTACTTC,CASSEGGWSSYEQYF
TRBV5-6,TRBJ2-3,TRBD2,NA,TGTGCCAGCAGCCATGGGGCTAGCGGTAGCACAGATACGCAGTATTTT,CASSHGASGSTDTQYF
TRBV6-2/TRBV6-3,TRBJ2-2,NA,NA,TGTGCCAGCAGTTACTCCCTCGCCCCGGATTTCGGGGAGCTGTTTTTT,CASSYSLAPDFGELFF
TRBV3-1,TRBJ2-2,NA,few,TGTGCCAGCAGCCAAGATGTGAGTTGGAGGGAGCCGAACACCGGGGAGCTGTTTTTT,CASSQDVSWREPNTGELFF
TRBV6-2/TRBV6-3,TRBJ2-7,NA,few,TGTGCCAGCAGTTGGGACGTCTACGAGCAGTACTTC,CASSWDVYEQYF
TRBV20-1,TRBJ2-2,TRBD2,NA,TGCAGTGCTAGAGACCCTGACAGTCTGGGGGGGGACACCGGGGAGCTGTTTTTT,CSARDPDSLGGDTGELFF
TRBV28,TRBJ2-7,TRBD2,many,TGTGCCAGCAGTTTGCGTCTAGCGGGAGGGTTGGAAGAGCAGTACTTC,CASSLRLAGGLEEQYF
TRBV28,TRBJ2-7,TRBD2,few,TGTGCCAGCAGTTCTCTCCCGGGACTAGCGGGAGGGAGCTCCTACGAGCAGTACTTC,CASSSLPGLAGGSSYEQYF
TRBV20-1,TRBJ2-7,NA,many,TGCAGTGCTAGGCTAGCTTACGAGCAGTACTTC,CSARLAYEQYF
TRBV7-9,TRBJ2-5,NA,NA,TGTGCCAGCAGCGAATTAAGAGGGACCCAAGAGACCCAGTACTTC,CASSELRGTQETQYF
TRBV5-6,TRBJ2-7,TRBD2,NA,TGTGCCAGCAGCAGACTAGCGGGGAGTTACGAGCAGTACTTC,CASSRLAGSYEQYF
TRBV7-2,TRBJ2-5,NA,many,TGTGCCAGCAGCTTAGATAGTTCTGAGACCCAGTACTTC,CASSLDSSETQYF
TRBV13,TRBJ2-5,NA,NA,TGTGCCAGCAGCGTGGTTCGGGGGCAGGAGACCCAGTACTTC,CASSVVRGQETQYF